The 16 T cell receptor beta chains below come from one sample, sequenced in a study of shared clonotypes between healthy human individuals. Profiled with immunoSEQ multiplex PCR; TCRdb holds only in-frame clones, not every one. The profile covers about 2.2 million clones, with under 95% appearing a single time and around 1.7% taken by the ten largest. Naive CD8 cells comprised CD45RO-negative, CCR7-positively selected cells, excluding terminally differentiated effector memory CD45RA+ cells. What was sequenced was naive CD8+ T cells from PBMCs. Every receptor here comes from a man aged 18-30 years in good health. Some clones in this sample may be carry-over from other donors' samples.

CDR3 amino acids: CASSGPHLELFF. The CDR3 coding sequence is TGTGCCAGCAGTGGCCCCCACCTAGAACTGTTTTTT. The genes are TRBV6-4 and TRBJ1-4; D not certain. Trimming shortened V by 4 bases and J by 12 bases, and 12 bases separated the two germline ends. Germline V gene data show CDR1 as MRHNA and CDR2 as SNTAGT. CDR3 length: 12 amino acids.

This chain uses TRBV19 with TRBJ1-1; no reliable D call. The germline CDR1 and CDR2 sequences are LNHDA and SQIVND (reference sequence). CDR3 length: 15 residues. Deletions cut 7 bases from V and 1 base from J, with 16 bases between. For the CDR3, the DNA is TGTGCCAGTACCTCCCGGTTGGTGGGGAACACTGAAGCTTTCTTT. Translated, it gives CASTSRLVGNTEAFF. Full variable domain (missing parts from reference TRBV19 and TRBJ1-1): DGGITQSPKYLFRKEGQNVTLSCEQNLNHDAMYWYRQDPGQGLRLIYYSQIVNDFQKGDIAEGYSVSREKKESFPLTVTSAQKNPTAFYLCASTSRLVGNTEAFFGQGTRLTVV.

The chain is built from TRBV19 and TRBJ1-2; D possibly corresponds to TRBD1 (6 bases). There are 12 residues in the CDR3. V was shortened by 4 bases and J by 10 bases, with 13 bases between the two germline ends. CDR1 is LNHDA, CDR2 SQIVND, per germline (reference sequence). The CDR3: CASSKRGVYYTF. The CDR3 DNA reads TGTGCCAGTAGTAAGAGGGGGGTCTACTACACCTTC.

The chain links TRBV6-5 to TRBJ2-2; D uncertain. The CDR3 has 15 residues. V was cut by 6 bases and J by 5 bases, with 16 bases left in between. Per germline, CDR1 MNHEY and CDR2 SVGAGI. The CDR3 coding sequence is TGTGCCAGCAGGATAAGGACGGGCCGGACCGGGGAGCTGTTTTTT. Its protein is CASRIRTGRTGELFF.

The chain uses TRBV9 and TRBJ2-3, with D possibly matching TRBD1 (5 bases). Germline CDR1 reads SGDLS; CDR2 reads YYNGEE. Trimming left V 4 bases short and J 3 bases short, with 9 bases between. This CDR3 region has 13 residues. The CDR3 here is CASSSRQTDTQYF. The DNA for the CDR3 is TGTGCCAGCAGCTCAAGACAGACAGATACGCAGTATTTT.

V and J are TRBV14 and TRBJ2-7; TRBD1 might be the D (6 bases). The CDR3 loop spans 12 amino acids. Germline V lookup: CDR1 SGHDN, CDR2 FVKESK. V was cut by 4 bases and J by 6 bases, with 10 bases left in between. The CDR3 here is CASSPGTIEQYF. The CDR3 DNA sequence: TGTGCCAGCAGCCCCGGGACAATCGAGCAGTACTTC.

The rearrangement uses TRBV5-1 and TRBJ2-2; D uncertain. This CDR3 is built from 15 residues. The V end was cut by 0 bases, the J end by 4 bases, with 10 bases between. CDR1 is SGHRS, CDR2 YFSETQ, per germline. The DNA for the CDR3 is TGCGCCAGCAGCTTGGCGGCGGATTCCACCGGGGAGCTGTTTTTT. Its translation: CASSLAADSTGELFF. Complete variable domain (other parts from reference TRBV5-1 and TRBJ2-2): KAGVTQTPRYLIKTRGQQVTLSCSPISGHRSVSWYQQTPGQGLQFLFEYFSETQRNKGNFPGRFSGRQFSNSRSEMNVSTLELGDSALYLCASSLAADSTGELFFGEGSRLTVL.

The rearrangement joins TRBV5-4 to TRBJ2-3; 11 positions match TRBD2. There are 20 residues in the CDR3. From germline, CDR1 is SGHNT and CDR2 YYREEE (reference sequence). After removal of 4 bases from V and 5 bases from J, the junction contained 21 bases not matched to a gene. CDR3 loop: CASSETSGTLKGPRVDTQYF. In DNA, the CDR3 is TGTGCCAGCAGCGAGACTAGCGGGACCCTTAAAGGGCCGCGGGTAGATACGCAGTATTTT.

The chain uses TRBV6-6 and TRBJ2-7; D not resolved. The CDR3 totals 13 residues. Deletions cut 0 bases from V and 2 bases from J, with 5 bases between. Germline V CDR1 and CDR2: MNHNY, SVGAGI (reference sequence). The CDR3 DNA follows: TGTGCCAGCAGTTACTCCCAGACCTACGAGCAGTACTTC. It encodes CASSYSQTYEQYF.

This chain uses TRBV28 with TRBJ1-1; D call uncertain. Germline loops: CDR1 MDHEN, CDR2 SYDVKM. This CDR3 comprises 16 residues. Trimming left V 5 bases short and J 4 bases short, with 20 bases between. DNA for the CDR3: TGTGCCAGCAGTATTCCTCCACACCAGGATCCCACTGAAGCTTTCTTT. Translation gives CASSIPPHQDPTEAFF.

The chain uses TRBV5-6 and TRBJ1-2; possible D gene TRBD1, 5 bases. From germline, CDR1 is SGHDT and CDR2 YYEEEE. This CDR3 contains 14 residues. V gave up 0 bases and J gave up 5 bases, with 11 bases separating them. The CDR3 region is CASSLGGAWYGYTF. CDR3 coding DNA: TGTGCCAGCAGCTTGGGCGGGGCCTGGTATGGCTACACCTTC.

The rearrangement uses TRBV27 and TRBJ2-1; the match to TRBD1 covers 7 bases. The CDR3 length is 13 residues. V lost 5 bases and J lost 12; bases outside the gene matches: 10. The germline CDR1 and CDR2 sequences are MNHEY and SMNVEV (reference sequence). The CDR3 is CASSPPRGRGQFF. In DNA form, the CDR3 reads TGTGCCAGCAGTCCCCCTAGGGGGCGAGGGCAGTTCTTC.

The chain employs TRBV27 and TRBJ2-1; D is possibly TRBD2 (6 bases). The V gene lost 3 bases and the J gene lost 8 bases, with 11 bases spanning the gap. Per the germline V gene, CDR1 is MNHEY and CDR2 is SMNVEV (reference sequence). The CDR3 consists of 13 residues. The CDR3 DNA sequence: TGTGCCAGCAGTTTTGGAGGGGTCGATGAGCAGTTCTTC. It encodes CASSFGGVDEQFF.

The chain is built from TRBV11-2 and TRBJ2-5, with 11 bases that match TRBD1. This CDR3 has 16 amino acids. J lost 5 bases, V lost 3 bases, and 8 bases had no gene match. Germline V CDR1 and CDR2: SGHAT, FQNNGV. DNA of the CDR3: TGTGCCAGCAGCTTTGGGACGGGGACAGGGGGGGAGACCCAGTACTTC. Encoded protein: CASSFGTGTGGETQYF.

The rearrangement uses TRBV2 and TRBJ2-6, with D unclear. The V gene lost 10 bases and the J gene lost 2 bases, with 12 bases spanning the gap. Germline lookup yields CDR1 SNHLY and CDR2 FYNNEI. CDR3 length: 14 amino acids. The CDR3 DNA reads as TGTGCCAAACAAAGACGGACTGGGGCCAACGTCCTGACTTTC. It encodes CAKQRRTGANVLTF.

The rearrangement joins TRBV6-6 to TRBJ1-2; D ambiguous. CDR3 length equals 12 residues. Germline loops: CDR1 MNHNY, CDR2 SVGAGI (reference sequence). Deletions cut 8 bases from V and 5 bases from J, with 12 bases between. For the CDR3, the DNA is TGTGCCAGCGGGCAACCCCTTTATGGCTACACCTTC. Its protein product is CASGQPLYGYTF.